The 21 T cell receptor beta chains listed next were all sequenced from one sample in a study of immune characterization of retroperitoneal liposarcoma. From the PCR reads, TCRdb called clonotypes with MiXCR, one entry per CDR3 protein. The sample shows almost 2,500 distinct CDR3 sequences, about half of them seen only once. Sequences were obtained from tumor tissue. These TCRs come from a female donor with retroperitoneal liposarcoma.

The V call is TRBV11-1, the J call TRBJ2-1; TRBD2 matches at 9 bases. The DNA end is more similar to TRBJ2-5, so the J call may be wrong. This CDR3 has 17 residues. The germline V gene has CDR1 SGHAT and CDR2 FQDESV (reference sequence). The CDR3 here is CASSSGLAATLGETQYF. CDR3 nucleotides: TGTGCCAGCAGCTCGGGACTAGCAGCAACCCTAGGGGAGACCCAGTACTTC.

The chain carries TRBV7-2 and TRBJ2-7, with TRBD2 matching over 7 bases. The J call is in doubt because the DNA end fits TRBJ2-5 better. The CDR3 extends over 18 amino acids. CDR1 is SGHTA, CDR2 FQGNSA, per germline. The CDR3 sequence: CASSLEPTSWPVQETQYF. The CDR3 DNA is TGTGCCAGCAGCTTAGAGCCGACTAGCTGGCCGGTCCAAGAGACCCAGTACTTC.

This clonotype was picked up one time. The chain joins TRBV6-2 or TRBV6-3 to TRBJ2-5, with TRBD2 matching 10 bases. TRBJ2-7 explains the end of the DNA better; the J call may be wrong. The germline CDR1 and CDR2 sequences are MNHEY and SVGEGT. This CDR3 region has 14 residues. The CDR3 loop reads CASHRAGGIYEQYF. CDR3 nucleotides: TGTGCCAGCCATCGAGCGGGGGGGATCTACGAGCAGTACTTC.

A word on this clonotype: A read error is possible here, since a much larger clone lies one base away. The chain uses TRBV12-3 or TRBV12-4 and TRBJ2-1, with D unresolved. The V end was cut by 0 bases, the J end by 10 bases, with 13 bases between. This CDR3 is 14 amino acids long. DNA for the CDR3: TGTGCCAGCAGTTTAGCGGGTGGCCCCTACGAGCAGTTCTTC. This gives the protein CASSLAGGPYEQFF.

Judged by abundance, this clonotype is medium-sized. The gene calls are TRBV6-1 and TRBJ1-1; tentatively, D is TRBD1 (5 bases). V lost 1 base, J lost 1 base, and 10 bases lay in between. Germline V gene sequence: CDR1 MNHNS, CDR2 SASEGT. This CDR3 is built from 15 residues. Here the CDR3 reads CASSEEGLANTEAFF. CDR3 DNA: TGTGCCAGCAGTGAAGAGGGACTGGCGAACACTGAAGCTTTCTTT.

The chain links TRBV11-3 to TRBJ2-1; 10 nucleotides line up with TRBD2. The DNA matches TRBJ2-5 better at its end, which makes the J call doubtful. CDR1 and CDR2 from the germline V gene are SGHNT and YENEEA. The CDR3 has 17 residues. CDR3 residues: CASSLSRLAGAGETQYF. As DNA, the CDR3 is TGTGCCAGCAGCTTATCTCGTCTAGCGGGAGCGGGAGAGACCCAGTACTTC.

The gene calls are TRBV6-1 and TRBJ1-3; D remains unclear. This CDR3 contains 12 residues. The V gene lost 7 bases and the J gene lost 7 bases, with 11 bases spanning the gap. The germline V gene encodes CDR1 MNHNS and CDR2 SASEGT. The CDR3 DNA sequence: TGTGCCAGCATGAACCATGCTAACACCATATATTTT. It specifies CASMNHANTIYF.

The V and J genes are TRBV11-3 and TRBJ2-1; 8 nucleotides line up with TRBD2. This CDR3 comprises 15 residues. From germline, CDR1 is SGHNT and CDR2 YENEEA. Unmatched junction bases numbered 7, after V lost 5 bases and J lost 4 bases. Written as DNA, the CDR3 is TGTGCCAGCAGCCCTATAGCGGGATCTTACAATGAGCAGTTCTTC. Its protein product is CASSPIAGSYNEQFF.

By frequency in the sample, this clonotype is medium-sized. This chain uses TRBV6-1 with TRBJ2-2; 10 bases are shared with TRBD1. The germline V gene encodes CDR1 MNHNS and CDR2 SASEGT. V lost 4 bases, J lost 6 bases, and 8 bases stayed unmatched. This CDR3 region has 16 residues. CDR3 sequence (DNA): TGTGCCAGCAGTGGATCCGGGACAGGGGTATCCGGGGAGCTGTTTTTT. This codes for CASSGSGTGVSGELFF.

The chain couples TRBV11-1 to TRBJ2-1; TRBD2 agrees at 13 bases. V lost 5 bases and J lost 1; bases outside the gene matches: 17. This CDR3 has 21 residues. Per the germline V gene, CDR1 is SGHAT and CDR2 is FQDESV (reference sequence). The CDR3 bases are TGTGCCAGCAGCCCAATAGGGGCGGGACTAGCGGGACGTTGGTCCTACAATGAGCAGTTCTTC. Translated: CASSPIGAGLAGRWSYNEQFF.

V and J are TRBV6-6 and TRBJ2-3; 12 positions agree with TRBD2. V was pared by 5 bases and J by 1 base, with 13 bases of the junction left unmatched. CDR1 and CDR2 (germline): MNHNY, SVGAGI (reference sequence). CDR3 length equals 19 residues. The CDR3 DNA reads as TGTGCCAGCAGTCTACTAGCGGGGGGTTTCGACTTTGGCACAGATACGCAGTATTTT. Translated: CASSLLAGGFDFGTDTQYF.

The chain uses TRBV7-2 and TRBJ2-5; D is ambiguous. Trimming took 2 bases from V and 2 from J, leaving 9 bases between them. This CDR3 contains 14 residues. CDR1 and CDR2 from the germline V gene are SGHTA and FQGNSA. CDR3 sequence (DNA): TGTGCCAGCAGCTTACTATGGGGTCAAGAGACCCAGTACTTC. This translates into CASSLLWGQETQYF.

The CDR3 DNA follows: TGTGCCAGCAGTGCAGCGGGGGGTCCCAATGAGCAGTTCTTC. It yields the protein CASSAAGGPNEQFF. This rearrangement joins TRBV6-1 to TRBJ2-1; 9 bases map to TRBD2. V lost 4 bases and J lost 6; bases outside the gene matches: 4. The germline CDR1 and CDR2 sequences are MNHNS and SASEGT. This CDR3 spans 14 amino acids.

The V call is TRBV6-5, the J call TRBJ2-1, with D tentatively TRBD2 (7 bases). This CDR3 is built from 17 residues. The germline V and J ends were trimmed by 6 bases and 4 bases, with 22 bases remaining between them. Germline assignment: CDR1 MNHEY and CDR2 SVGAGI. Here the CDR3 DNA reads TGTGCCAGCAGCCGTACGGTACGGGGGGCAGGGTACAATGAGCAGTTCTTC. This encodes CASSRTVRGAGYNEQFF.

The chain combines TRBV7-2 with TRBJ2-3; D is possibly TRBD1 (6 bases). The CDR3 loop spans 16 amino acids. The germline gives CDR1 SGHTA, CDR2 FQGNSA. Trimming cost V 3 bases and J 2 bases, with 15 bases left between them. CDR3 loop: CASSFGQNRITDTQYF. The DNA of the CDR3 is TGTGCCAGCAGCTTTGGACAGAATAGAATCACAGATACGCAGTATTTT.

V is TRBV27 and J is TRBJ2-1; TRBD1 matches 11 bases. The DNA end lines up better with TRBJ2-5; the J call may be wrong. This CDR3 spans 15 amino acids. Per the germline V gene, CDR1 is MNHEY and CDR2 is SMNVEV (reference sequence). CDR3 sequence reads: CASWGQGGGRETQYF. For the CDR3, the DNA is TGTGCCAGTTGGGGACAGGGGGGCGGAAGAGAGACCCAGTACTTC.

The chain has TRBV6-6 and TRBJ2-1; D remains unclear. The CDR3 has 18 residues. Germline CDR1 reads MNHNY; CDR2 reads SVGAGI (reference sequence). Trimming took off 5 bases at V and 0 bases at J, with 20 bases between the two ends. The CDR3 here is CASSHRMQLHSSYNEQFF. The CDR3 bases are TGTGCCAGCAGTCATCGAATGCAACTCCATAGCTCCTACAATGAGCAGTTCTTC.

The genes are TRBV7-2 and TRBJ2-1; TRBD2 agrees at 9 bases. Germline V lookup: CDR1 SGHTA, CDR2 FQGNSA. Trimming cost V 3 bases and J 10 bases; bases outside gene matches: 10. CDR3 size: 15 residues. The DNA for the CDR3 is TGTGCCAGCAGCTTCGTAGCGGGAGAGTGGTACGAGCAGTTCTTC. This sequence encodes CASSFVAGEWYEQFF.

In its sample, this clonotype was seen once. The chain joins TRBV11-3 to TRBJ2-1, with no clear D. The end of the DNA is better explained by TRBJ2-7, so the J call may be wrong. Germline V lookup: CDR1 SGHNT, CDR2 YENEEA. This CDR3 has 13 amino acids. The CDR3 nucleotides read TGTGCCAGCAGCTTGGAAGCCCCGGACGAGCAGTACTTC. It encodes CASSLEAPDEQYF.

V and J are TRBV6-6 and TRBJ2-2, with 10 bases identical to TRBD2. This CDR3 region has 14 residues. In germline, CDR1 is MNHNY, CDR2 SVGAGI (reference sequence). The V segment lost 5 bases and the J segment 6 bases; nucleotides outside the gene matches: 3. CDR3 loop: CASSPSGRSGELFF. As DNA, the CDR3 is TGTGCCAGCAGTCCTAGCGGGAGATCCGGGGAGCTGTTTTTT.

The CDR3 sequence is CASSEGGTLETQYF. In DNA form, the CDR3 reads TGTGCCAGCAGTGAAGGTGGGACCCTGGAGACCCAGTACTTC. The rearrangement uses TRBV6-1 and TRBJ2-6; D may match TRBD1 or TRBD2 (5 bases each). The J call may be mistaken, given a closer DNA end match to TRBJ2-5. This CDR3 is 14 amino acids long. Germline lookup yields CDR1 MNHNS and CDR2 SASEGT.